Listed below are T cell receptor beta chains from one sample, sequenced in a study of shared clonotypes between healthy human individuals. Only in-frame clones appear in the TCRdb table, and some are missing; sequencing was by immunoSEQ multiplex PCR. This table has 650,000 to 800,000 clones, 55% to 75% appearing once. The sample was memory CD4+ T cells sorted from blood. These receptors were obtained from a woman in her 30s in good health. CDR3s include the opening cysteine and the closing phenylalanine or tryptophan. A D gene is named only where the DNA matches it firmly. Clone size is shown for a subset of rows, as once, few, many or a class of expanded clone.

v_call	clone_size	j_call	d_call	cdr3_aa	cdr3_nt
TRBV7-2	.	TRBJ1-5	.	CASSLGTSNQPQHF	TGTGCCAGCAGCTTGGGGACAAGCAATCAGCCCCAGCATTTT
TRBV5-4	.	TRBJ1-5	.	CASSFGITDQPQHF	TGTGCCAGCAGCTTCGGGATCACGGATCAGCCCCAGCATTTT
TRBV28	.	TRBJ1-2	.	CASSLSRAGRGTHYGYTF	TGTGCCAGCAGTTTATCCCGCGCGGGCCGAGGAACTCACTATGGCTACACCTTC
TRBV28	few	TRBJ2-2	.	CASSRFRDTGELFF	TGTGCCAGCAGTCGATTTAGGGACACCGGGGAGCTGTTTTTT
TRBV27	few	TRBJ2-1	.	CASGRTRHEQFF	TGTGCCAGCGGCCGGACTCGCCATGAGCAGTTCTTC
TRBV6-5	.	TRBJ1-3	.	CASSPDPPGNTIYF	TGTGCCAGCAGCCCCGACCCTCCTGGAAACACCATATATTTT
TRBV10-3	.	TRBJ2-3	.	CAISEVTKGPDTQYF	TGTGCCATCAGTGAAGTCACCAAGGGACCAGATACGCAGTATTTT
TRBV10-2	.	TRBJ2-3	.	CASTEVGRTQYF	TGCGCCAGCACCGAAGTGGGCCGTACGCAGTATTTT
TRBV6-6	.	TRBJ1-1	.	CASSYQRTAMNTEAFF	TGTGCCAGCAGTTACCAGAGGACAGCGATGAACACTGAAGCTTTCTTT
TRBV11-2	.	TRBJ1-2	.	CASSLDLEGNGYTF	TGTGCCAGCAGCTTAGATCTGGAGGGGAATGGCTACACCTTC
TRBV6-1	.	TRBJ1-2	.	CASSVDMLAGYGYTF	TGTGCCAGCAGTGTTGATATGCTCGCGGGCTATGGCTACACCTTC
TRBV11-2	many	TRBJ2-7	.	CASSLGNNYEQYF	TGTGCCAGCAGCTTAGGGAACAACTACGAGCAGTACTTC
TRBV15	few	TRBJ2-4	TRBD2	CATSFGLAGGIGKNIQYF	TGTGCCACCAGCTTCGGACTAGCGGGAGGGATCGGCAAAAACATTCAGTACTTC
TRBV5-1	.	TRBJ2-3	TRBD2	CASSSWTSISDTQYF	TGCGCCAGCAGCTCATGGACTAGTATATCCGATACGCAGTATTTT
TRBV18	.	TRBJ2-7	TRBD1	CASSQGQIYEQYF	TGTGCCAGCTCGCAGGGACAGATCTACGAGCAGTACTTC
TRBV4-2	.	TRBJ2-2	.	CASSQELRRTGELFF	TGTGCCAGCAGCCAAGAATTGCGGCGTACCGGGGAGCTGTTTTTT
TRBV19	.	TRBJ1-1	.	CASSIRRTEAFF	TGTGCCAGTAGTATCCGTCGCACTGAAGCTTTCTTT
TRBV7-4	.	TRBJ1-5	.	CASHLPQHGRGPQHF	TGTGCCAGCCACCTTCCACAACACGGAAGAGGGCCCCAGCATTTT
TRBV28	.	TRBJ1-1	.	CASRGSVTGAEAFF	TGTGCCAGCAGGGGGTCGGTGACGGGGGCTGAAGCTTTCTTT